This TCR beta chain was captured by sequencing in a study of control samples from healthy donors and cancer patients. Sequenced by immunoSEQ multiplex PCR; TCRdb stores in-frame clones only, minus some. This table has about 69,000 clones, around four fifths appearing once. The germline V gene has CDR1 SNHLY and CDR2 FYNNEI. This CDR3 contains 15 residues. The V and J ends lost 1 base and 5 bases respectively, with 15 bases between them. This clone showed up just a few times. The sample was PBMCs. This chain uses TRBV2 with TRBJ2-7; D is possibly TRBD1 or TRBD2 (5 bases each). This TCR was sampled from a woman in her 50s with lung cancer. CDR3 loop: CASSEGVGTLDEQYF. In nucleotides, the CDR3 is TGTGCCAGCAGTGAAGGTGTCGGGACCCTCGACGAGCAGTACTTC. Supplemented by reference TRBV2 and TRBJ2-7, the full variable domain reads EPEVTQTPSHQVTQMGQEVILRCVPISNHLYFYWYRQILGQKVEFLVSFYNNEISEKSEIFDDQFSVERPDGSNFTLKIRSTKLEDSAMYFCASSEGVGTLDEQYFGPGTRLTVT.